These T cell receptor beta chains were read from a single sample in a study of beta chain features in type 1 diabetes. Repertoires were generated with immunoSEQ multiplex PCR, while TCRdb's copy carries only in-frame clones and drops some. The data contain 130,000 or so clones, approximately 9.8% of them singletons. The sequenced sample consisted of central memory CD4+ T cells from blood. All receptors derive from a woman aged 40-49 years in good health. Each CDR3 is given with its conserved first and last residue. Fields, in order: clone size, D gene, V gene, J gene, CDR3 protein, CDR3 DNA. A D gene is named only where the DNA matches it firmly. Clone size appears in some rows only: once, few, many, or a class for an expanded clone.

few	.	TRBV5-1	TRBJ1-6	CASSLGSGNSPLHF	TGCGCCAGCAGCTTGGGGTCGGGTAATTCACCCCTCCACTTT
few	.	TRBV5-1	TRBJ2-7	CASSGGGGSYEQYF	TGCGCCAGCAGCGGAGGGGGCGGCTCCTACGAGCAGTACTTC
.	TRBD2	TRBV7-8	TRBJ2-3	CASSPETSGGLWDTQYF	TGTGCCAGCAGCCCAGAGACTAGCGGGGGCCTCTGGGATACGCAGTATTTT
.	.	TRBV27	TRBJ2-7	CASSFGYEQYF	TGTGCCAGCAGTTTCGGTTACGAGCAGTACTTC
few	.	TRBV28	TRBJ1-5	CASSPIRIGVGSNQPQHF	TGTGCCAGCAGCCCAATTCGGATAGGGGTCGGTAGCAATCAGCCCCAGCATTTT
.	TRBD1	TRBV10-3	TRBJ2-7	CAIRQGSSYEQYF	TGTGCCATTCGACAGGGTAGCTCCTACGAGCAGTACTTC
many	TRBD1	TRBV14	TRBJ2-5	CASRRHRGETQYF	TGTGCCAGCAGGCGTCACAGGGGGGAGACCCAGTACTTC
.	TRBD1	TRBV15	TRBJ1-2	CATSRAGTGSIGYTF	TGTGCCACCAGCAGAGCCGGGACAGGGTCCATTGGCTACACCTTC
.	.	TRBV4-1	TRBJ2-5	CASSPPPPGTQYF	TGCGCCAGCAGCCCACCGCCCCCGGGGACCCAGTACTTC
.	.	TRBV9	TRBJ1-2	CASSAEANRHYGYTF	TGTGCCAGCAGCGCAGAGGCGAATAGGCACTATGGCTACACCTTC
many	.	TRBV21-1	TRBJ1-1	CASSRTGGYNTEAFF	TGTGCCAGCAGCCGGACAGGGGGCTACAACACTGAAGCTTTCTTT
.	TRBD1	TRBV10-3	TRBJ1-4	CAISMTGPNEKLFF	TGTGCCATCAGCATGACAGGGCCTAATGAAAAACTGTTTTTT
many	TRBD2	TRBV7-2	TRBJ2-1	CASSALSGDAFWGQFF	TGTGCCAGCAGCGCCCTAAGCGGGGATGCTTTCTGGGGGCAGTTCTTC
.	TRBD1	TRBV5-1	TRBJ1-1	CASSPGGTDLNTEAFF	TGCGCCAGCAGCCCAGGGGGGACGGACTTGAACACTGAAGCTTTCTTT
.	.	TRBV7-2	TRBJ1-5	CASSLHAVTPDQPQHF	TGTGCCAGCAGCTTACACGCAGTAACCCCCGATCAGCCCCAGCATTTT
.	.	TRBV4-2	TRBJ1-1	CASSQDRLFSVNTEAFF	TGTGCCAGCAGCCAAGATCGGTTGTTTTCGGTGAACACTGAAGCTTTCTTT
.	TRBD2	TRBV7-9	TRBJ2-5	CASSSGLVEETQYF	TGTGCCAGCAGCTCCGGACTAGTTGAGGAGACCCAGTACTTC
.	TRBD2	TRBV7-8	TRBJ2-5	CASSPSGGVYQETQYF	TGTGCCAGCAGCCCCTCCGGGGGGGTGTACCAAGAGACCCAGTACTTC
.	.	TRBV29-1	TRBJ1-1	CSVFGVMNTEAFF	TGCAGCGTTTTCGGGGTGATGAACACTGAAGCTTTCTTT
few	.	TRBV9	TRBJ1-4	CASSEREQRNEKLFF	TGTGCCAGCAGCGAACGGGAACAGCGTAATGAAAAACTGTTTTTT
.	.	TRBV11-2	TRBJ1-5	CASSLGQGAGNQPQHF	TGTGCCAGCAGCTTAGGTCAAGGGGCGGGCAATCAGCCCCAGCATTTT
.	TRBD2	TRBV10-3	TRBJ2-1	CAISEAGGRGEQFF	TGTGCCATCAGTGAAGCGGGGGGGCGGGGTGAGCAGTTCTTC
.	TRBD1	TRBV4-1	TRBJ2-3	CASSQDPGGGDTQYF	TGCGCCAGCAGCCAAGACCCAGGGGGTGGTGATACGCAGTATTTT
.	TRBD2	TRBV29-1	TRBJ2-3	CSVFLAGATDTQYF	TGCAGCGTTTTCCTAGCGGGGGCCACAGATACGCAGTATTTT
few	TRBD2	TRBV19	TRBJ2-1	CASSATSGSYNEQFF	TGTGCCAGTAGTGCTACTAGCGGGAGCTACAATGAGCAGTTCTTC
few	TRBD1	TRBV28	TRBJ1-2	CASSYGQGANYGYTF	TGTGCCAGCAGTTACGGACAGGGGGCTAACTATGGCTACACCTTC
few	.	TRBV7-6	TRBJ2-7	CASSLDQREQYF	TGTGCCAGCAGCTTAGACCAACGGGAACAGTACTTC
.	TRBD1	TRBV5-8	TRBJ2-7	CASSKTGAYEQYF	TGTGCCAGCAGCAAGACAGGGGCCTACGAGCAGTACTTC
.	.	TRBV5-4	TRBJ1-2	CASSGLQGAYGYTF	TGTGCCAGCAGCGGATTACAGGGAGCCTATGGCTACACCTTC
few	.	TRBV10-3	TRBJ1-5	CAISGGTDNQPQHF	TGTGCCATCAGCGGCGGGACTGACAATCAGCCCCAGCATTTT
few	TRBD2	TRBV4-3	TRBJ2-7	CASSQGAGGRFYEQYF	TGCGCCAGCAGCCAAGGAGCGGGGGGCCGCTTTTACGAGCAGTACTTC
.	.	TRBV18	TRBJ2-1	CASSRNPGTGPSNEQFF	TGTGCCAGCTCACGGAATCCTGGTACAGGCCCTTCAAATGAGCAGTTCTTC
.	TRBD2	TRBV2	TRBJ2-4	CASSEIGGVISIQYF	TGTGCCAGCAGTGAAATTGGGGGGGTGATTAGCATTCAGTACTTC
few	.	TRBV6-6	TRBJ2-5	CASTQVYQETQYF	TGTGCCAGCACCCAGGTGTACCAAGAGACCCAGTACTTC
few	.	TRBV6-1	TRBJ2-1	CASFPGRNEQFF	TGTGCCAGCTTTCCTGGGAGAAATGAGCAGTTCTTC
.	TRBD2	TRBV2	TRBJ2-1	CASRVGTSGGYNEQFF	TGTGCCAGCAGGGTTGGGACTAGCGGGGGGTACAATGAGCAGTTCTTC
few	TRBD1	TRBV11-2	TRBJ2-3	CASSSDRATDTQYF	TGTGCCAGCAGTTCGGACAGGGCCACAGATACGCAGTATTTT